This T cell receptor (beta chain) was obtained from a study of T cell clones after liver transplantation. Across the whole study: Liver transplant recipients had immunosuppression withdrawal attempted within 2 years. Timepoints were pre-transplant, pre-withdrawal, and after withdrawal was completed or failed.

Study-wide findings and caveats: Post-transplant time points were not standardized, so conclusions are preliminary.

With regard to this clone: The target antigen is unknown.

Looked up from germline, CDR1 is ENHRY and CDR2 is SYGVKD. This CDR3 has 15 amino acids. The J segment lost 0 bases and the V segment lost 6 bases, leaving 3 bases of the junction unmatched. Using immunoSEQ multiplex PCR, the repertoire was profiled, and TCRdb retains in-frame clones only, with some absent. The data contain about 120,000 clones, 90% of them singletons. The receptor was isolated from a human patient who received a liver transplant. Some T cells may be supplied by the graft donor. This sequence joins TRBV10-3 and TRBJ2-2; 8 bases align to TRBD2. The starting material was CD4+ T cells from blood, obtained 12 months after liver transplant. The chain's CDR3 is CAIRPGLANTGELFF. The DNA of the CDR3 is TGTGCCATCAGGCCGGGACTAGCGAACACCGGGGAGCTGTTTTTT.